These 17 T cell receptor beta chains share one sample of origin, sequenced in a study of shared clonotypes between healthy human individuals. TCRdb keeps only in-frame clones here, not all; method: immunoSEQ multiplex PCR. The data show approximately 510,000 clones, 70% to 80% seen once. The sample consisted of PBMCs. These receptors were obtained from a woman aged 40 to 55 in good health. Some clones in this sample may be carry-over from other donors' samples.

The chain links TRBV18 to TRBJ2-1; D not resolved. V lost 5 bases and J lost 0, with 8 bases in between. CDR3 size: 14 residues. Germline assignment: CDR1 KGHSH and CDR2 LQKENI. The CDR3 coding sequence is TGTGCCAGCTCAGTCGGAAGCTCCTACAATGAGCAGTTCTTC. Translating it yields CASSVGSSYNEQFF.

J is TRBJ2-1 and V is TRBV27; 8 bases agree with TRBD2. V dropped 5 bases and J dropped 1; count of bases not matched to a gene: 4. Looked up from germline, CDR1 is MNHEY and CDR2 is SMNVEV (reference sequence). The CDR3 is 15 amino acids. The CDR3 sequence is CASSARLASYNEQFF. The DNA of the CDR3 is TGTGCCAGCAGTGCTCGACTAGCGTCCTACAATGAGCAGTTCTTC.

Regarding this clone: At one boundary the junction diverges from the germline segment, which might be a read error. The chain recombines TRBV5-4 with TRBJ1-1; D is perhaps TRBD1 (5 bases). This CDR3 comprises 17 residues. CDR1 and CDR2 from the germline V gene are SGHNT and YYREEE (reference sequence). For the CDR3, the DNA is TGCGCCAGCAGCCAAGATCTGGCAGGGAGGGCTAACACTGAAGCTTTCTTT. Translation: CASSQDLAGRANTEAFF.

In the case of this clone: A junction boundary mismatches the germline segment, possibly from a read error. The chain has TRBV5-6 and TRBJ2-7, with 8 positions matching TRBD1. In germline, CDR1 is SGHDT, CDR2 YYEEEE. The CDR3 totals 11 residues. In DNA form, the CDR3 reads TGTGCCAGCAGCTTATCGGGACAGGCTGCGTTC. This translates into CASSLSGQAAF.

The V gene is TRBV7-9, the J gene TRBJ2-7; TRBD1 might be the D (5 bases). V dropped 5 bases and J dropped 2 bases, with 13 bases sitting between them. The CDR3 spans 14 residues. The germline V gene has CDR1 SEHNR and CDR2 FQNEAQ (reference sequence). In DNA form, the CDR3 reads TGTGCCAGCAGCCCTCGTGGCAGGGCCTACGAGCAGTACTTC. Translation: CASSPRGRAYEQYF. Filled out from reference TRBV7-9 and TRBJ2-7, the complete variable domain reads DTGVSQNPRHKITKRGQNVTFRCDPISEHNRLYWYRQTLGQGPEFLTYFQNEAQLEKSRLLSDRFSAERPKGSFSTLEIQRTEQGDSAMYLCASSPRGRAYEQYFGPGTRLTVT.

This clone was seen a few times. The chain links TRBV4-3 to TRBJ2-6; D gene unclear. Trimming left V 4 bases short and J 0 bases short, with 10 bases between. Germline V gives CDR1 LGHNA, CDR2 YSLEER. The CDR3 is made up of 16 amino acids. CDR3 sequence: CASSPTSASGANVLTF. In DNA, the CDR3 is TGCGCCAGCAGCCCAACTTCAGCCTCTGGGGCCAACGTCCTGACTTTC.

This chain links TRBV19 with TRBJ2-2; TRBD2 is a possible D gene (5 bases). Deletions cut 7 bases from V and 3 bases from J, with 12 bases between. Germline V CDR1 and CDR2: LNHDA, SQIVND (reference sequence). The CDR3 has 14 residues. The CDR3 bases are TGTGCCAGTACGGTGGACTCCGACACCGGGGAGCTGTTTTTT. Translating gives CASTVDSDTGELFF.

The CDR3 spells CASSLGSGSNTEAFF. CDR3 coding DNA: TGCGCCAGCAGCTTGGGATCAGGGTCGAACACTGAAGCTTTCTTT. The rearrangement links TRBV5-1 to TRBJ1-1; D may be TRBD1 (5 bases). V shed 0 bases and J shed 1 base, with 10 bases lying between them. From germline, CDR1 is SGHRS and CDR2 YFSETQ. CDR3 length equals 15 residues.

The chain couples TRBV5-6 to TRBJ2-2; possible D gene TRBD2, 6 bases. Germline CDR1 reads SGHDT; CDR2 reads YYEEEE. Trimming removed 4 bases at V and 0 bases at J, with 10 bases between. The CDR3 loop spans 15 amino acids. This CDR3 is CASSKTRSNTGELFF. CDR3 nucleotide sequence: TGTGCCAGCAGCAAGACTAGATCGAACACCGGGGAGCTGTTTTTT.

CDR3 in amino acids: CASSDSRSTDTQYF. In DNA form, the CDR3 reads TGTGCCAGCAGCGATTCTAGAAGCACAGATACGCAGTATTTT. The chain is built from TRBV9 and TRBJ2-3; D unclear. Trimming cost V 3 bases and J 0 bases, with 8 bases left between them. There are 14 residues in the CDR3. The germline V gene has CDR1 SGDLS and CDR2 YYNGEE.

The table lists this clone with a few counts. This sequence joins TRBV5-8 and TRBJ1-1; D unclear. CDR3 length: 13 residues. Trimming took off 5 bases at V and 2 bases at J, with 10 bases between the two ends. Germline V gene lookup returns CDR1 SGHTS and CDR2 YDEGEE. The CDR3 region is CASSLSVNTEAFF. The CDR3 region has the DNA TGTGCCAGCAGTTTGTCAGTCAACACTGAAGCTTTCTTT.

This chain joins TRBV19 and TRBJ2-5, with no clear D. The DNA end is a closer match to TRBJ2-7, so the J assignment may be wrong. The CDR3 loop spans 15 amino acids. Germline CDR1 reads LNHDA; CDR2 reads SQIVND (reference sequence). For the CDR3, the DNA is TGTGCCAGTAGTATAAGGCAGAGTGGGGCCTACGAGCAGTACTTC. Its translation: CASSIRQSGAYEQYF.

The V gene is TRBV28, the J gene TRBJ2-1, with TRBD2 matching 8 bases. CDR3 size: 12 residues. The germline CDR1 and CDR2 sequences are MDHEN and SYDVKM. V lost 6 bases and J lost 6; bases outside the gene matches: 1. The CDR3: CASRGLVNEQFF. The CDR3 nucleotides are TGTGCCAGCAGGGGACTAGTCAATGAGCAGTTCTTC.

This clone came up a few times. The V call is TRBV5-1, the J call TRBJ2-3; D gene uncertain. Trimming shortened V by 6 bases and J by 1 base, and 12 bases separated the two germline ends. Germline V gives CDR1 SGHRS, CDR2 YFSETQ. This CDR3 has 14 amino acids. The CDR3 is CASMEGLGTDTQYF. DNA of the CDR3: TGCGCCAGCATGGAAGGGCTTGGCACAGATACGCAGTATTTT. The variable domain in full, with the rest retrieved from reference TRBV5-1 and TRBJ2-3, is KAGVTQTPRYLIKTRGQQVTLSCSPISGHRSVSWYQQTPGQGLQFLFEYFSETQRNKGNFPGRFSGRQFSNSRSEMNVSTLELGDSALYLCASMEGLGTDTQYFGPGTRLTVL.

This chain links TRBV5-1 with TRBJ2-1, with 12 bases lining up with TRBD2. This CDR3 region has 18 residues. The junction had 13 bases not matched to a gene; V was cut back by 3 bases and J by 6 bases. Germline assignment: CDR1 SGHRS and CDR2 YFSETQ. The CDR3 nucleotides read TGCGCCAGCAGCTCTACCGCTCTGACTAGCGGGAGTGGCAATGAGCAGTTCTTC. Translation gives CASSSTALTSGSGNEQFF.

This sequence joins TRBV9 and TRBJ2-5; D ambiguous. Trimming removed 0 bases at V and 2 bases at J, with 11 bases between. There are 15 residues in the CDR3. The germline V gene encodes CDR1 SGDLS and CDR2 YYNGEE. The CDR3 here is CASSVGGGPQETQYF. The CDR3 nucleotides are TGTGCCAGCAGCGTAGGGGGTGGGCCACAAGAGACCCAGTACTTC.

The table lists this clone with a few counts. The chain couples TRBV11-2 to TRBJ1-1; D is undetermined. Deletions cut 5 bases from V and 6 bases from J, with 16 bases between. Germline V lookup: CDR1 SGHAT, CDR2 FQNNGV. This CDR3 contains 14 residues. The CDR3 bases are TGTGCCAGCAGCCGTAGGAGCCTAGACCCTGAAGCTTTCTTT. Its translation is CASSRRSLDPEAFF.